The clone carrying this T cell receptor (beta chain) came up a few times. RNA transcripts were the source from which TCR beta CDR3 regions were amplified. Second-round multiplex PCR came after a first-round RT-PCR that employed HTBI primers. TCRdb ran MiXCR on the multiplex PCR reads and lists one entry per CDR3 protein. The sample yields around 520,000 distinct CDR3 sequences, roughly 39% seen once. The CDR3 runs 16 residues. Trimming took 6 bases from V and 1 from J; bases not matched to a gene: 11. This sample was included in a study of Graves' ophthalmopathy and Graves' hyperthyroidism. The receptor was derived from an adult man with Graves' hyperthyroidism. V and J are TRBV12-3 or TRBV12-4 and TRBJ2-5; 7 nucleotides agree with TRBD2. The sample comprised peripheral blood or thyroid tissue (not recorded which). The DNA for the CDR3 is TGTGCCAGCAGCCTAGTAGCGGGCGCAGTCCAAGAGACCCAGTACTTC. Protein sequence: CASSLVAGAVQETQYF.